This T cell receptor (beta chain) originates from a study of blood T cell repertoires in COVID-19. Overall study context: T cells, B-cell-depleted T cells, or PBMCs provided the cDNA or gDNA that served as material.

TCRdb's copy holds only in-frame clones and misses some; the assay was immunoSEQ multiplex PCR. The sample shows 330,000 or so clones, around 87% of them seen only once. Trimming cost V 5 bases and J 8 bases; bases outside gene matches: 7. CDR1 is LGHDT and CDR2 is YNNKEL in the germline V gene (reference sequence). The CDR3 is made up of 14 amino acids. V and J are TRBV3-1 (or the pseudogene TRBV3-2) and TRBJ1-4; 8 bases line up with TRBD1. The sample consisted of PBMCs or T cells enriched from blood (not recorded which). This clonotype was obtained from a man in his forties in a cohort exposed to, infected with or recovered from COVID-19 (not recorded which). CDR3 in amino acids: CASSTRTGKEKLFF. As DNA, the CDR3 is TGTGCCAGCAGCACCCGGACAGGGAAGGAAAAACTGTTTTTT.